This T cell receptor (beta chain) was identified in a study of OX40 agonist ivuxolimab in advanced cancers. Study-wide context: Previous treatment with anti-PD-1, anti-PD-L1 or anti-CTLA-4 therapy was allowed; over 35% had received some.

TCRdb's copy holds only in-frame clones and misses some; the assay was immunoSEQ multiplex PCR. This sample has some 68,000 clones; roughly 80% occur once, and the top ten carry over 1.1%. CDR3 size: 15 residues. Germline values: CDR1 KGHSH, CDR2 LQKENI. V lost 2 bases, J lost 0 bases, and 10 bases lay in between. The sequencing here drew on CD4+ or CD8+ T cells sorted from blood, taken in a trial of the OX40 agonist ivuxolimab. The chain recombines TRBV18 with TRBJ1-1; D unresolved. This clonotype was sampled from an adult with an advanced solid tumor such as melanoma, head and neck, liver or kidney cancer. The CDR3 is CASSPVGEMNTEAFF. The CDR3 region has the DNA TGTGCCAGCTCACCAGTAGGCGAAATGAACACTGAAGCTTTCTTT.